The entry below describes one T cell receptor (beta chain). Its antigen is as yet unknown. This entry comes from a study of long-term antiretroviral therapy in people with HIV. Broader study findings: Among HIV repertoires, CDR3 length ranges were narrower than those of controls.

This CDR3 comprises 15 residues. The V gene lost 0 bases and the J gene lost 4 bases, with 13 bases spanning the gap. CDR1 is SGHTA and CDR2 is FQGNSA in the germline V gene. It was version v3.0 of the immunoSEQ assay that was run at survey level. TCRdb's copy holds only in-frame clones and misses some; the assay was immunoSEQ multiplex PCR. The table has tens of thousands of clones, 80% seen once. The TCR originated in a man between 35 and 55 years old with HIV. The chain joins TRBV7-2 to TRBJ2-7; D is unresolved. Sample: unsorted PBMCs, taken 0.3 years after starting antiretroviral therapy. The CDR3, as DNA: TGTGCCAGCAGCTTAGCCTTTAGGGCAACGTACGAGCAGTACTTC. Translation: CASSLAFRATYEQYF.